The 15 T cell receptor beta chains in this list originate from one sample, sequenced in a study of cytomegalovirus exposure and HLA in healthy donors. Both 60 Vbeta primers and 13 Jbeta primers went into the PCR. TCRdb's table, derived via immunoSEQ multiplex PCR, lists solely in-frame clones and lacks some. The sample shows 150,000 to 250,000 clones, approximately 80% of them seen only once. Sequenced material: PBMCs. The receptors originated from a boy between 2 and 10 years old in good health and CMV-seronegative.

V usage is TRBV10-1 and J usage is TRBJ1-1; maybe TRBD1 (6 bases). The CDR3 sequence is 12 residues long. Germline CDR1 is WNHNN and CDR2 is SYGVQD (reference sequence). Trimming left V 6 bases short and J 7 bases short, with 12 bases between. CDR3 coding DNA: TGCGCCAGCAGAACCAGGGGACGTGAAGCTTTCTTT. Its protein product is CASRTRGREAFF.

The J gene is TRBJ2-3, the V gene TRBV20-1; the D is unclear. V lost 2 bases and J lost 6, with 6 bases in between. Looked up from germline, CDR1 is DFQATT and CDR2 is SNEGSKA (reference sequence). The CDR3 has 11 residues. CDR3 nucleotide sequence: TGCAGTGCTAGATTTCCGGATACGCAGTATTTT. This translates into CSARFPDTQYF.

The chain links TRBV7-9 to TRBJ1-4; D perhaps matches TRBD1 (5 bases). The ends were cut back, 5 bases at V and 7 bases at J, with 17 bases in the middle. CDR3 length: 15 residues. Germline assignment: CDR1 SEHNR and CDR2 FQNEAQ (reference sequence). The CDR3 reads CASSGVGTRGEKLFF. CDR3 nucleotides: TGTGCCAGCAGCGGTGTTGGGACTAGAGGTGAAAAACTGTTTTTT.

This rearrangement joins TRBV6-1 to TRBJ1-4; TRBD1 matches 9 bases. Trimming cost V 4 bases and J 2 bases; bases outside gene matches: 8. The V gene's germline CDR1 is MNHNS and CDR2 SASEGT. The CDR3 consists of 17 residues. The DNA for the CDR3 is TGTGCCAGCAGTGTGCGGACCGGGACAGGGACTAATGAAAAACTGTTTTTT. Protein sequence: CASSVRTGTGTNEKLFF.

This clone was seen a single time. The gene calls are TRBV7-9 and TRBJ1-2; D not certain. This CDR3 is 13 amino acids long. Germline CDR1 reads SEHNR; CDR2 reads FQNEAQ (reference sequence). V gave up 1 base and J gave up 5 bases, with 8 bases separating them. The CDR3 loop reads CASSLDLQYGYTF. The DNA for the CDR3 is TGTGCCAGCAGCTTAGATTTGCAGTATGGCTACACCTTC.

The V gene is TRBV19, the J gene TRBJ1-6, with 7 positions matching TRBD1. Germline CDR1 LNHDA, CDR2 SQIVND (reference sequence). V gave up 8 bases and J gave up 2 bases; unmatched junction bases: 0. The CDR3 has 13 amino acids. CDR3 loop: CASGTAYNSPLHF. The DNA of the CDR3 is TGTGCCAGTGGGACAGCCTATAATTCACCCCTCCACTTT. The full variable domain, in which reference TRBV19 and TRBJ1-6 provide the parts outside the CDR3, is DGGITQSPKYLFRKEGQNVTLSCEQNLNHDAMYWYRQDPGQGLRLIYYSQIVNDFQKGDIAEGYSVSREKKESFPLTVTSAQKNPTAFYLCASGTAYNSPLHFGNGTRLTVT.

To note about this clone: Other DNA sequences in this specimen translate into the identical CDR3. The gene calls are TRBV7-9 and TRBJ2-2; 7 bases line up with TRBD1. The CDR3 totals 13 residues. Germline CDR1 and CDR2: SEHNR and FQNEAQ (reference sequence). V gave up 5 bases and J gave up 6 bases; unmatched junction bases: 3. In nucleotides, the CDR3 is TGTGCCAGCAGCGCGCAGGGGGCCGGGGAGCTGTTTTTT. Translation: CASSAQGAGELFF.

The CDR3, as DNA: TGTGCCAGCTGGGTATTAGGAAAGGAGGGAGGTAACTACGAGCAGTACTTC. It specifies CASWVLGKEGGNYEQYF. V is TRBV2 and J is TRBJ2-7; D may be TRBD2 (6 bases). CDR1 and CDR2 from the germline V gene are SNHLY and FYNNEI. V lost 8 bases and J 3 bases, leaving 26 bases between the germline ends. This CDR3 region has 17 residues.

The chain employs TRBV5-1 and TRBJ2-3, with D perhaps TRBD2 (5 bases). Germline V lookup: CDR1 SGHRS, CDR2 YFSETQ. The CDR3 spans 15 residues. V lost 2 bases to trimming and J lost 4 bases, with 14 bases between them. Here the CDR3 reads CASSFDGVFSDTQYF. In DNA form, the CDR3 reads TGCGCCAGCAGCTTTGACGGGGTGTTCTCAGATACGCAGTATTTT.

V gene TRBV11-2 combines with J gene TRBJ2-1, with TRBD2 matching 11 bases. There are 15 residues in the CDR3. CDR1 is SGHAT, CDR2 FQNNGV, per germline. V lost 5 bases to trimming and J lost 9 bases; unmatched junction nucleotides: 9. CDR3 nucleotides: TGTGCCAGCAGCACCCGAACTAGCGGGGGTAGTGAGCAGTTCTTC. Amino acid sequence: CASSTRTSGGSEQFF. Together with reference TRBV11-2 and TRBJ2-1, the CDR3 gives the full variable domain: EAGVAQSPRYKIIEKRQSVAFWCNPISGHATLYWYQQILGQGPKLLIQFQNNGVVDDSQLPKDRFSAERLKGVDSTLKIQPAKLEDSAVYLCASSTRTSGGSEQFFGPGTRLTVL.

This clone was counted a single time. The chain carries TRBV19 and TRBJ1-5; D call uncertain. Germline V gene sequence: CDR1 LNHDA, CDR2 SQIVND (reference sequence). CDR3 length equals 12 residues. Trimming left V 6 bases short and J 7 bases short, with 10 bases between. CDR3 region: CASRVRSQPQHF. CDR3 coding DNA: TGTGCCAGTAGGGTGAGGTCCCAGCCCCAGCATTTT.

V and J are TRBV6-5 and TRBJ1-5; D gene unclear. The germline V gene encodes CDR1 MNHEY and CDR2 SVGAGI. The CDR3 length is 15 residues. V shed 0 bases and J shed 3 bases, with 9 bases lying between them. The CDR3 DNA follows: TGTGCCAGCAGTTACTCGCCTAACCCCAATCAGCCCCAGCATTTT. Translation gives CASSYSPNPNQPQHF.

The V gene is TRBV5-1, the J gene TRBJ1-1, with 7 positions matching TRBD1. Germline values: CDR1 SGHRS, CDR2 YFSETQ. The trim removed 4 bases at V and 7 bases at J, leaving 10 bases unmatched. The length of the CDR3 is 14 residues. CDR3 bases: TGCGCCAGCAGCGTTGAGGGACAGCGAAATGAAGCTTTCTTT. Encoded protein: CASSVEGQRNEAFF.

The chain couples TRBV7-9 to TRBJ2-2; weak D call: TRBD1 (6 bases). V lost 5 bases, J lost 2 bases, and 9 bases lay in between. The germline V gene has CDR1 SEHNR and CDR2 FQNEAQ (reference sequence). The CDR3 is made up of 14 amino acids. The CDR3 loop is CASSQDSNTGELFF. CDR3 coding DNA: TGTGCCAGCAGCCAGGACAGTAACACCGGGGAGCTGTTTTTT.

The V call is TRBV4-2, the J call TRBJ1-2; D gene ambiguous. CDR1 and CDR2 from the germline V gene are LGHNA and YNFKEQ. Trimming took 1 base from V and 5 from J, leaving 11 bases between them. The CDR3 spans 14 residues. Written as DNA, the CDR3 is TGTGCCAGCAGCCAAGCACCGATCGGGTATGGCTACACCTTC. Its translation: CASSQAPIGYGYTF.